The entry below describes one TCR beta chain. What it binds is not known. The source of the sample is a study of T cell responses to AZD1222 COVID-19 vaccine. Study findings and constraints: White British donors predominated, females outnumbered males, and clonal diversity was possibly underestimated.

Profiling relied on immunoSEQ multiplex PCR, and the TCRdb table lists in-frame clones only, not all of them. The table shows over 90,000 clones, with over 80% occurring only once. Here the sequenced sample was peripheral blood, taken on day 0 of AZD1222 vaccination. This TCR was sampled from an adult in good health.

The CDR3 sequence: CASSRAAGGATGANVLTF. For the CDR3, the DNA is TGTGCCAGCAGCCGGGCAGCAGGGGGCGCGACGGGGGCCAACGTCCTGACTTTC. J is TRBJ2-6 and V is TRBV14; 8 bases fit TRBD1. There are 18 residues in the CDR3. Germline V lookup: CDR1 SGHDN, CDR2 FVKESK. J was trimmed by 4 bases and V by 4 bases; bases with no gene match: 12.